Detailed here is one T cell receptor beta chain. What it recognizes is unknown. The CDR3 runs to 17 residues. The germline CDR1 and CDR2 sequences are PRHDT and FYEKMQ (reference sequence). Unmatched junction bases numbered 2, after V lost 3 bases and J lost 1 base. This record belongs to a study of cytomegalovirus exposure and HLA in healthy donors. Findings and caveats of the study: Researchers catalogued 160 or so TCR beta chains as cytomegalovirus-associated. In a later analysis, donors in an Asian-associated ancestry cluster reportedly had fewer N-insertions in productive TCRs than the cohort mean.

Each of the donors was a healthy bone marrow donor. The PCR was carried out with 60 Vbeta primers and 13 Jbeta primers. Profiled with immunoSEQ multiplex PCR; TCRdb holds only in-frame clones, not every one. Of under 200,000 clones in the sample, about 80% were seen once. This clonotype was sampled from a woman between 35 and 50 years old in good health and CMV-seronegative. This chain connects TRBV13 to TRBJ2-3; 15 bases match TRBD2. The sample consisted of PBMCs. Written as DNA, the CDR3 is TGTGCCAGCAGCTTTCGGACTAGCGGGAGGGGCACAGATACGCAGTATTTT. Protein product: CASSFRTSGRGTDTQYF. The variable domain in full, with the rest retrieved from reference TRBV13 and TRBJ2-3, is AAGVIQSPRHLIKEKRETATLKCYPIPRHDTVYWYQQGPGQDPQFLISFYEKMQSDKGSIPDRFSAQQFSDYHSELNMSSLELGDSALYFCASSFRTSGRGTDTQYFGPGTRLTVL.